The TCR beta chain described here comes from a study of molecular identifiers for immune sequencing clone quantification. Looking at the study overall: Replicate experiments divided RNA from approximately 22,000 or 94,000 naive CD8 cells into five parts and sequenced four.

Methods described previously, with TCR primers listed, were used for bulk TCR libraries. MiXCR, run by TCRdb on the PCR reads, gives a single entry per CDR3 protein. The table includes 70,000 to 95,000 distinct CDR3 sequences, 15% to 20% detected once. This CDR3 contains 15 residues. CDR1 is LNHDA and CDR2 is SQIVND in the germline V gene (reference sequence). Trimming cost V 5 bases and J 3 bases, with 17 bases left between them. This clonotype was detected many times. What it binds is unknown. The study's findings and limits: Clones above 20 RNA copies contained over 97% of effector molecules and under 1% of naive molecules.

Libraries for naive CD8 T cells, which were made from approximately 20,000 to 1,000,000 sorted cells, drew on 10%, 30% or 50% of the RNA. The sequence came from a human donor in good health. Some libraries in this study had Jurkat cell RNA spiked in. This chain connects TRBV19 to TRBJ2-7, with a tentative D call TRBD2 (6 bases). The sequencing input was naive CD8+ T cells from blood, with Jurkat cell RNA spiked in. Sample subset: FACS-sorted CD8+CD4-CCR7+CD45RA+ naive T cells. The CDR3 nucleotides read TGTGCCAGTAGTCCGGGACTCCCTATTTACTACGAGCAGTACTTC. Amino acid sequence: CASSPGLPIYYEQYF. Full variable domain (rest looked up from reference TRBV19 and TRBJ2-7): DGGITQSPKYLFRKEGQNVTLSCEQNLNHDAMYWYRQDPGQGLRLIYYSQIVNDFQKGDIAEGYSVSREKKESFPLTVTSAQKNPTAFYLCASSPGLPIYYEQYFGPGTRLTVT.